This T cell receptor beta chain was captured by sequencing in a study of T cell changes during pregnancy in multiple sclerosis. TCRdb's table, derived via immunoSEQ multiplex PCR, lists solely in-frame clones and lacks some. The repertoire holds 45,000 to 55,000 clones, with around 92% as singletons. Germline V gives CDR1 MDHEN, CDR2 SYDVKM. V was cut by 6 bases and J by 3 bases, with 11 bases left in between. This CDR3 is built from 14 residues. This receptor was identified in a female donor in good health, enrolled as a control in a pregnancy study. The chain carries TRBV28 and TRBJ2-2, with D tentatively TRBD1 (6 bases). The material sequenced was CD4+ T cells from peripheral blood mononuclear cells, taken in the second trimester of pregnancy. For the CDR3, the DNA is TGTGCCAGCAGATATACAGGGTACACCGGGGAGCTGTTTTTT. Its translation is CASRYTGYTGELFF.